The entry that follows covers one T cell receptor beta chain sequence. Generated by immunoSEQ multiplex PCR, the TCRdb table keeps only in-frame clones and is missing some. In the table there are a few hundred thousand clones, more than 60% of which are singletons. This record comes from a study of shared clonotypes between healthy human individuals. The J segment lost 10 bases and the V segment lost 3 bases, leaving 15 bases of the junction unmatched. This CDR3 has 16 amino acids. Germline CDR1 reads KGHSH; CDR2 reads LQKENI. The sequenced material came from memory CD4+ T cells sorted from blood. Specified subset: CD45RA-negative fraction. This TCR was recovered from a man aged 30-40 years in good health. The chain couples TRBV18 to TRBJ2-1; 7 positions match TRBD1. CDR3 sequence: CASSPRTGKIFGEQFF. CDR3 in DNA: TGTGCCAGCTCACCTAGGACAGGAAAGATTTTCGGGGAGCAGTTCTTC.